The 7 T cell receptor beta chains below come from one sample, sequenced in a study of T cells after posttransplantation cyclophosphamide. Sequenced by immunoSEQ multiplex PCR; TCRdb stores in-frame clones only, minus some. The sample contains about 28,000 clones, roughly 89% of which appear only once. Sequencing was performed on PBMCs. Receptor source: a man aged 45-65 years.

The chain combines TRBV5-1 with TRBJ2-5, with D possibly TRBD2 on 6 matching bases. Per the germline V gene, CDR1 is SGHRS and CDR2 is YFSETQ. The CDR3 has 16 amino acids. Between the trimmed V and J ends, which lost 7 bases and 4 bases, there was a span of 23 bases. The CDR3 loop reads CASAEGGVGRGETQYF. The CDR3 DNA follows: TGCGCCAGCGCTGAAGGCGGGGTCGGGAGAGGAGAGACCCAGTACTTC.

The CDR3 DNA reads as TGTGCCAGCAGCTTAGTACAGGGGACAGAGACCCAGTACTTC. Translation: CASSLVQGTETQYF. The rearrangement uses TRBV7-2 and TRBJ2-5; 7 bases line up with TRBD1. The germline V gene encodes CDR1 SGHTA and CDR2 FQGNSA. The junction had 3 bases not matched to a gene; V was cut back by 1 base and J by 4 bases. This CDR3 spans 14 amino acids.

The chain combines TRBV4-2 with TRBJ1-2; 8 bases are shared with TRBD1. Germline CDR1 LGHNA, CDR2 YNFKEQ. After removal of 4 bases from V and 5 bases from J, the junction contained 9 bases not matched to a gene. This CDR3 is built from 15 residues. The CDR3 DNA is TGTGCCAGCAGCCCAGGGGGCGCGGGGTTGTATGGCTACACCTTC. It specifies CASSPGGAGLYGYTF.

The chain carries TRBV30 and TRBJ2-3, with TRBD2 matching over 7 bases. CDR3 length: 13 residues. V trimming: 4 bases; J trimming: 5 bases; junction bases outside the gene matches: 6. CDR1 is GTSNPN and CDR2 is SVGIG in the germline V gene (reference sequence). The DNA of the CDR3 is TGTGCCTGGACCCGGACTAGGAGAGATACGCAGTATTTT. Protein product: CAWTRTRRDTQYF.

V is TRBV4-1 and J is TRBJ1-2; possible D gene TRBD1, 5 bases. The CDR3 spans 14 residues. CDR1 and CDR2 from the germline V gene are MGHRA and YSYEKL. Trimming pared 0 bases from V and 7 bases from J, leaving 12 bases between. The CDR3 sequence is CASSQDQGSRGYTF. The CDR3 DNA reads TGCGCCAGCAGCCAAGATCAGGGTTCTCGTGGCTACACCTTC.

The rearrangement uses TRBV4-2 and TRBJ2-5; 8 nucleotides line up with TRBD1. V trimming: 4 bases; J trimming: 4 bases; junction bases outside the gene matches: 5. CDR1 is LGHNA and CDR2 is YNFKEQ in the germline V gene. There are 14 residues in the CDR3. The CDR3: CASSRDRGGETQYF. CDR3 nucleotide sequence: TGTGCCAGCAGCCGTGACAGGGGAGGAGAGACCCAGTACTTC.

The chain combines TRBV27 with TRBJ2-6; D is perhaps TRBD2 (5 bases). This CDR3 contains 15 residues. CDR1 is MNHEY, CDR2 SMNVEV, per germline (reference sequence). Between the trimmed V and J ends, which lost 8 bases and 1 base, there was a span of 12 bases. CDR3 in amino acids: CASSTRASGANVLTF. The CDR3 nucleotides read TGTGCCAGCTCCACGCGGGCTTCTGGGGCCAACGTCCTGACTTTC.